Listed below are T cell receptor beta chains from one sample, sequenced in a study of OX40 agonist ivuxolimab in advanced cancers. Profiled with immunoSEQ multiplex PCR; TCRdb holds only in-frame clones, not every one. The repertoire has approximately 90,000 clones, about 90% of them found once; the top ten carry 8.7%. The specimen comprised CD4+ or CD8+ T cells sorted from blood, sampled in a trial of the OX40 agonist ivuxolimab. The origin of the receptors is an adult with an advanced solid tumor such as melanoma, head and neck, liver or kidney cancer. Both conserved end residues are trimmed from each CDR3.

v_gene	j_gene	CDR3aa
TRBV10-3	TRBJ2-7	AIGPGGPYEQY
TRBV9	TRBJ2-7	ASSVEGWGEQY
TRBV25-1	TRBJ2-7	ASQRGVGAYEQY
TRBV9	TRBJ2-5	ASSVGGGVGETQY
TRBV5-1	TRBJ2-2	ASSLPGQLTGELF
TRBV27	TRBJ2-2	ASSPLAGRVTGELF
TRBV7-2	TRBJ2-7	ASSHRSGQGVEQY
TRBV4-1	TRBJ2-1	ASSPPGQGYNEQF
TRBV30	TRBJ1-1	AWRLNTEAF
TRBV7-9	TRBJ2-7	ASTRDRAADEQY
TRBV7-2	TRBJ1-1	ASSLERGHTEAF
TRBV27	TRBJ2-3	ASSPQTGKNTQY
TRBV5-1	TRBJ1-1	ASSLGQAMNTEAF
TRBV6-5	TRBJ2-7	ASTVGRGNEQY
TRBV28	TRBJ2-6	ASSPVASGANVLT
TRBV11-2	TRBJ1-4	ASSPSSGADREKLF
TRBV30	TRBJ2-3	AWSESERRTQY
TRBV25-1	TRBJ1-2	ASSEYGGAGGFNGYT
TRBV6-6	TRBJ2-4	ASRASDIQY
TRBV7-7	TRBJ1-5	ASSAGPNQPQH
TRBV21-1	TRBJ1-3	ASSKIARGYSGNTIY
TRBV27	TRBJ1-2	ASSQNPGANYGYT
TRBV27	TRBJ2-2	ASSFGTGELF
TRBV29-1	TRBJ1-5	SVEGQGNQPQH
TRBV11-3	TRBJ2-6	ASSLDRWLANPGANVLT
TRBV9	TRBJ1-2	ASSVFTYGYT
TRBV6-6	TRBJ2-3	ASSYLGPQDTQY
TRBV27	TRBJ2-4	ASSLAGAKNIQY
TRBV4-1	TRBJ2-1	ASSQGGLAGGGEQF
TRBV6-5	TRBJ1-2	ASSWGTGYT
TRBV18	TRBJ2-3	ASSPPRSSFTDTQY
TRBV10-3	TRBJ1-1	AISDMNTEAF
TRBV19	TRBJ2-3	ASSPIAATTDTQY
TRBV19	TRBJ2-1	ASSMTSGYNEQF
TRBV27	TRBJ2-6	ASSPHTGAGANVLT
TRBV6-6	TRBJ1-4	ASSVDRFNEKLF
TRBV28	TRBJ1-2	ASSPRTGAYGYT
TRBV21-1	TRBJ2-2	ASSFWGTGNTGELF
TRBV7-3	TRBJ2-6	ASSLIGQDRNQLWSGANVLT
TRBV27	TRBJ1-5	ASSEMGSFKPQH
TRBV9	TRBJ1-6	ASRGQGDSPLH
TRBV28	TRBJ2-1	ASRKREVAYNEQF
TRBV27	TRBJ2-3	ASSYGDQYTDTQY
TRBV27	TRBJ2-7	ASSLGTGGSEQY
TRBV4-1	TRBJ2-1	ASSQGTERYDNEQF
TRBV6-5	TRBJ2-7	ASSYSAQGSGYEQY
TRBV5-1	TRBJ2-1	ASSLPGTGVLEQF
TRBV27	TRBJ2-4	ASRPYGVKNIQY
TRBV27	TRBJ1-1	ASSEGTGDYDTEAF